What follows are 11 T cell receptor beta chains derived from one specimen sequenced in a study of blood T cell repertoires in COVID-19. TCRdb keeps only in-frame clones here, not all; method: immunoSEQ multiplex PCR. The repertoire holds roughly 100,000 clones, with 70% to 90% as singletons. Sequenced: peripheral blood. The receptors stem from a man aged 45-65 years with active or convalescent COVID-19.

J is TRBJ1-1 and V is TRBV21-1; the table names TRBD1, a call not compared with the DNA. TRBV21-1 is tagged as a pseudogene. The CDR3 spans 16 residues. CDR3 loop: CASSTRGPQGNAEAFF. Here the CDR3 DNA reads TGTGCCAGCAGCACCAGGGGGCCTCAAGGAAACGCTGAAGCTTTCTTT.

This sequence joins TRBV25-1 and TRBJ1-3; TRBD1 matches at 10 bases. Germline CDR1 and CDR2: MGHDK and SYGVNS. V gave up 7 bases and J gave up 0 bases; unmatched junction bases: 6. The CDR3 extends over 16 amino acids. The CDR3 is CASTGQGGHSGNTIYF. The CDR3 coding sequence is TGTGCCAGCACCGGACAGGGGGGGCACTCTGGAAACACCATATATTTT.

The chain employs TRBV19 and TRBJ2-1; weak D call: TRBD2 (5 bases). The CDR3 length is 13 residues. The V end lost 8 bases, the J end lost 8 bases, and 16 bases lay between the germline ends. Per the germline V gene, CDR1 is LNHDA and CDR2 is SQIVND (reference sequence). The chain's CDR3 is CASGAGAVYEQFF. CDR3 sequence (DNA): TGTGCCAGTGGTGCTGGAGCGGTGTATGAGCAGTTCTTC.

The genes are TRBV6-5 and TRBJ1-5; 9 bases are a match to TRBD1. There are 15 residues in the CDR3. Germline V gene sequence: CDR1 MNHEY, CDR2 SVGAGI. The junction had 10 bases not matched to a gene; V was cut back by 6 bases and J by 7 bases. CDR3 sequence (DNA): TGTGCCAGCAGCCGCACAGGGGGCCCGGGGCAGCCCCAGCATTTT. It translates to CASSRTGGPGQPQHF.

The V call is TRBV5-1, the J call TRBJ1-3; 8 bases map to TRBD1. J gave up 1 base and V 0 bases, and 3 bases lay outside the gene matches. This CDR3 comprises 16 residues. CDR1 and CDR2 from the germline V gene are SGHRS and YFSETQ. This chain's CDR3 is CASSLAWTGSGNTIYF. The CDR3 bases are TGCGCCAGCAGCTTGGCTTGGACAGGGTCTGGAAACACCATATATTTT.

This chain joins TRBV5-1 and TRBJ2-2; D is uncertain. The CDR3 has 13 amino acids. Germline V CDR1 and CDR2: SGHRS, YFSETQ. V lost 2 bases and J lost 3, with 5 bases in between. CDR3 protein: CASSFSYTGELFF. The CDR3 region has the DNA TGCGCCAGCAGCTTTTCCTACACCGGGGAGCTGTTTTTT.

The CDR3 DNA reads TGTGCCAGCAGCCGCGGGACAGATCAAGAGACCCAGTACTTC. Encoded protein: CASSRGTDQETQYF. J is TRBJ2-5 and V is TRBV11-3; a possible D gene is TRBD1 (7 bases). There are 14 residues in the CDR3. CDR1 and CDR2 (germline): SGHNT, YENEEA. Deletions cut 5 bases from V and 2 bases from J, with 12 bases between. Full variable domain (missing parts from reference TRBV11-3 and TRBJ2-5): EAGVVQSPRYKIIEKKQPVAFWCNPISGHNTLYWYLQNLGQGPELLIRYENEEAVDDSQLPKDRFSAERLKGVDSTLKIQPAELGDSAVYLCASSRGTDQETQYFGPGTRLLVL.

The chain joins TRBV28 to TRBJ1-4; D is uncertain. This CDR3 is built from 11 residues. The germline V gene has CDR1 MDHEN and CDR2 SYDVKM. Trimming shortened V by 6 bases and J by 16 bases, and 15 bases separated the two germline ends. Written as DNA, the CDR3 is TGTGCCAGCAGCATCCCGGGGTTTTGGTTTTTT. This encodes CASSIPGFWFF.

The J gene is TRBJ1-3, the V gene TRBV24-1; the D is unclear. The CDR3 contains 15 residues. Trimming shortened V by 7 bases and J by 2 bases, and 14 bases separated the two germline ends. Germline CDR1 is KGHDR and CDR2 is SFDVKD. In DNA, the CDR3 is TGTGCCACCAGCTCCCCGGGCGGGACTGGAAACACCATATATTTT. Its translation is CATSSPGGTGNTIYF.

This clone was observed once. The chain has TRBV2 and TRBJ1-1; 9 nucleotides agree with TRBD1. The CDR3 sequence is 14 residues long. Losses at the gene ends were 8 bases for V and 6 bases for J; bases not matched to a gene: 10. CDR1 and CDR2 from the germline V gene are SNHLY and FYNNEI. The CDR3 region is CASGVTGGQSEAFF. The CDR3 DNA follows: TGTGCCAGCGGGGTGACAGGGGGACAGTCTGAAGCTTTCTTT.

This chain connects TRBV6-6 to TRBJ1-5; 9 nucleotides line up with TRBD1. The CDR3 totals 16 residues. The V segment lost 6 bases and the J segment 5 bases; nucleotides outside the gene matches: 11. Germline values: CDR1 MNHNY, CDR2 SVGAGI (reference sequence). The CDR3 is CASSLQGAENHQPQHF. In DNA form, the CDR3 reads TGTGCCAGCAGCCTACAGGGGGCTGAGAACCATCAGCCCCAGCATTTT.